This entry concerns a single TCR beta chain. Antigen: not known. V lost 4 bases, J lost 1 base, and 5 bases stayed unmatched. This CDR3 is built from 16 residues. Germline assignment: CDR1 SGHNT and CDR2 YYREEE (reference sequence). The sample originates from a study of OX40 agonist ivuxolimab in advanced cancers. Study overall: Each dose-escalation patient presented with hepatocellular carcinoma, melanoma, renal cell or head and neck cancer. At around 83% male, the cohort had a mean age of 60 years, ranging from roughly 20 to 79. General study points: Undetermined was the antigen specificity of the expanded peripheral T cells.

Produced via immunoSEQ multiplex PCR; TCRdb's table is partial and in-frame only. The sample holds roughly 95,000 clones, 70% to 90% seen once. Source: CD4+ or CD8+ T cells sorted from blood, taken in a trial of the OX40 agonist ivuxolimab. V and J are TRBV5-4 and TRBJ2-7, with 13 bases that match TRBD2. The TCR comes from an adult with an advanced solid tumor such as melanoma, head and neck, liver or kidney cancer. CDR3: CASSPGGLAGSYEQYF. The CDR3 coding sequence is TGTGCCAGCAGCCCCGGGGGACTAGCGGGATCCTACGAGCAGTACTTC.